This T cell receptor (beta chain) was identified in a study of blood T cell repertoires in COVID-19. Study information: From the United States, Italy and Spain came samples of acute and convalescent COVID-19. PBMCs, B-cell-depleted T cells, or T cells were the source of the cDNA or gDNA that made up the material.

Original processing notes: For nucleated cells, counts were estimated from reference gene primer amplification. Sequenced by immunoSEQ multiplex PCR; TCRdb stores in-frame clones only, minus some. The DNA was the basis for D and trimming; V, J and clone size are from that table. The sample records 130,000 to 150,000 clones, roughly 80% being singletons. This CDR3 comprises 14 residues. The V segment lost 4 bases and the J segment 8 bases; nucleotides outside the gene matches: 8. Germline V gene data show CDR1 as MNHEY and CDR2 as SMNVEV (reference sequence). Sequences were obtained from peripheral blood. The sequence derives from a human donor in a cohort sampled during active COVID-19. The V call is TRBV27, the J call TRBJ2-1, with 7 positions matching TRBD1. CDR3 sequence (DNA): TGTGCCAGCAGTTCACAGGGGTTTATCGATGAGCAGTTCTTC. The encoded protein is CASSSQGFIDEQFF.